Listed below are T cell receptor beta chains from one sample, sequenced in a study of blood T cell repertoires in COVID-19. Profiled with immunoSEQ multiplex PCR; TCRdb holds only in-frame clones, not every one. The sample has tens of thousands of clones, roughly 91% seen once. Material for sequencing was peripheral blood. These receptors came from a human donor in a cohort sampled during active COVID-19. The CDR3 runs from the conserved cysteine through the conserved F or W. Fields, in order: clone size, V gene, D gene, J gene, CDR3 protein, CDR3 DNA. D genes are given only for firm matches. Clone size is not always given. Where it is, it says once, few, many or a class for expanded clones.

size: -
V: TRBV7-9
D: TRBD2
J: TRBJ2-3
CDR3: CASSLAGSGGGTQYF
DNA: TGTGCCAGCAGCTTAGCGGGTTCGGGAGGAGGCACGCAGTATTTT

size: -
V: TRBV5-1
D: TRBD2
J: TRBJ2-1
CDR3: CASSLGLAGYNEQFF
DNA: TGCGCCAGCAGCTTGGGACTAGCGGGCTACAATGAGCAGTTCTTC

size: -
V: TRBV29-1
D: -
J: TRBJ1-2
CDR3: CSVEEGATAGPHYGYTF
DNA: TGCAGCGTTGAAGAGGGTGCCACAGCGGGACCGCACTATGGCTACACCTTC

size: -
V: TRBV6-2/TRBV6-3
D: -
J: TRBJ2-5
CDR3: CASSLNYLQETQYF
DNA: TGTGCCAGCAGCCTCAACTACCTCCAAGAGACCCAGTACTTC

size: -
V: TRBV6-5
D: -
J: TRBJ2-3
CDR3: CASSTPGGRTDTQYF
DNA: TGTGCCAGCAGTACCCCCGGGGGGCGAACAGATACGCAGTATTTT

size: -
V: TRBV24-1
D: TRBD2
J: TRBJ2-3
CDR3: CATSATSSNTDTQYF
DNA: TGTGCCACCAGTGCGACTAGCAGCAACACAGATACGCAGTATTTT

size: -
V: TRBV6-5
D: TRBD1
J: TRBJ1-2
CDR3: CASSYEGDRAAYGYTF
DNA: TGTGCCAGCAGTTACGAGGGGGACAGGGCCGCCTATGGCTACACCTTC

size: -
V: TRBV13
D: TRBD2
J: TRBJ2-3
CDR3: CASSLVYGLASTDTQYF
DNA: TGTGCCAGCAGCTTGGTGTACGGACTAGCTAGCACAGATACGCAGTATTTT

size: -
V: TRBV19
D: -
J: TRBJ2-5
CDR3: CASSWGGVPETQYF
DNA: TGTGCCAGTAGTTGGGGGGGCGTCCCAGAGACCCAGTACTTC

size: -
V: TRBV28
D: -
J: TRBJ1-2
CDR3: CASSPAHRLAQGGYTF
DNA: TGTGCCAGCAGTCCCGCGCACCGACTGGCCCAGGGTGGCTACACCTTC

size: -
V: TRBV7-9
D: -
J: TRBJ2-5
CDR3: CASSERTGGRQETQYF
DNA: TGTGCCAGCAGCGAAAGGACCGGGGGGCGGCAAGAGACCCAGTACTTC

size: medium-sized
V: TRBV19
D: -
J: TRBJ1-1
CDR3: CASSIGAGLGTEAFF
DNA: TGTGCCAGTAGTATAGGGGCTGGACTAGGCACTGAAGCTTTCTTT

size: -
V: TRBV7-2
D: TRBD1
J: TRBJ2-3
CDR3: CASSFGQGDTQYF
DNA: TGTGCCAGCAGCTTTGGACAGGGGGATACGCAGTATTTT

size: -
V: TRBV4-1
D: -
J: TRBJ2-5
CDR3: CASSRGIGGVVTQYF
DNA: TGCGCCAGCAGCCGGGGGATAGGGGGAGTTGTGACCCAGTACTTC

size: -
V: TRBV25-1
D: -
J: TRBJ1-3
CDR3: CASSPSGNTIYF
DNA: TGTGCCAGCAGTCCTAGCGGAAACACCATATATTTT

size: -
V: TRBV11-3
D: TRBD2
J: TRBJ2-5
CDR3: CASSFGRLAAQETQYF
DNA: TGTGCCAGCAGCTTTGGTAGACTAGCGGCTCAAGAGACCCAGTACTTC

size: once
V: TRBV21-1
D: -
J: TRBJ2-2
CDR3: CASSGTGNTGELFF
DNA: TGTGCCAGCAGCGGGACAGGGAACACCGGGGAGCTGTTTTTT

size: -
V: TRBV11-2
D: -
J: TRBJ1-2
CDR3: CASSPVGRGPNYGYTF
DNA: TGTGCCAGCAGCCCAGTGGGGAGGGGTCCTAACTATGGCTACACCTTC